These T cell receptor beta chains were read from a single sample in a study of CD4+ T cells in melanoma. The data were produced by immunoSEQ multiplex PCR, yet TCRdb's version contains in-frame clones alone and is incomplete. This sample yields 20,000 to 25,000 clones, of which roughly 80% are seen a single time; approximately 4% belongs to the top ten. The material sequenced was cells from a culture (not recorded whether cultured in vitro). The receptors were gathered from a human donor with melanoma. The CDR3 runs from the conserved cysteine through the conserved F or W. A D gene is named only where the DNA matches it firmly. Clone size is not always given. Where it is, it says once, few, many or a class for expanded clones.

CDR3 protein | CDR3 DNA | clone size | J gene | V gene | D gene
CASSAVWDYEQYF | TGTGCCAGCTCCGCAGTTTGGGACTACGAGCAGTACTTC | NA | TRBJ2-7 | TRBV2 | NA
CASSSDRGYEQYF | TGTGCCAGCAGCTCCGACAGGGGGTACGAGCAGTACTTC | NA | TRBJ2-7 | TRBV5-8 | TRBD1
CASSLTPLRSYNEQFF | TGTGCCAGCAGCTTAACCCCCCTACGGTCCTACAATGAGCAGTTCTTC | NA | TRBJ2-1 | TRBV7-2 | NA
CASSRSGQGYYTQYF | TGTGCCAGCAGCCGAAGCGGACAGGGATATTATACGCAGTATTTT | NA | TRBJ2-3 | TRBV11-2 | TRBD1
CASSVWETQYF | TGTGCCAGCAGCGTTTGGGAGACCCAGTACTTC | NA | TRBJ2-5 | TRBV2 | NA
CASSFVRLAGSTDTQYF | TGTGCCAGCAGCTTCGTGCGACTAGCGGGTAGCACAGATACGCAGTATTTT | NA | TRBJ2-3 | TRBV7-2 | TRBD2
CASSLFQSTGPRTDTQYF | TGTGCCAGCAGCTTATTCCAAAGTACAGGGCCTAGGACAGATACGCAGTATTTT | few | TRBJ2-3 | TRBV5-5 | NA
CASSTRQGMRDYGYTF | TGTGCCAGTAGTACCCGACAGGGTATGAGGGACTATGGCTACACCTTC | NA | TRBJ1-2 | TRBV19 | TRBD1
CASSEGPTVYGYTF | TGTGCCAGCAGTGAAGGCCCTACGGTCTATGGCTACACCTTC | NA | TRBJ1-2 | TRBV6-4 | NA
CASSHWTRQRTDTQYF | TGCGCCAGCAGCCACTGGACTAGGCAGCGCACAGATACGCAGTATTTT | NA | TRBJ2-3 | TRBV4-1 | TRBD2
CASSPTGTGESFGYTF | TGTGCCAGCAGCCCGACCGGGACAGGGGAATCTTTTGGCTACACCTTC | NA | TRBJ1-2 | TRBV9 | TRBD1
CASSRSTNEKLFF | TGTGCCAGCAGCCGGTCAACTAATGAAAAACTGTTTTTT | NA | TRBJ1-4 | TRBV9 | NA
CASSKYPIGGMGNQPQHF | TGTGCCAGCAGCAAATATCCCATCGGAGGGATGGGCAATCAGCCCCAGCATTTT | NA | TRBJ1-5 | TRBV21-1 | NA
CASSYIGGELFF | TGTGCCAGCAGTTATATAGGGGGGGAGCTGTTTTTT | NA | TRBJ2-2 | TRBV7-3 | NA
CASSSGQGAYGYTF | TGTGCCAGCTCATCAGGACAGGGGGCGTATGGCTACACCTTC | NA | TRBJ1-2 | TRBV18 | TRBD1
CASSQIDITSYNEQFF | TGCGCCAGCAGCCAAATCGATATTACCTCCTACAATGAGCAGTTCTTC | NA | TRBJ2-1 | TRBV4-1 | NA
CASAKGRVSRGNYGYTF | TGTGCCAGTGCCAAGGGCAGGGTGTCAAGGGGGAACTATGGCTACACCTTC | few | TRBJ1-2 | TRBV19 | NA
CASSLAIGEYNEQFF | TGCGCCAGCAGCTTGGCCATCGGGGAGTACAATGAGCAGTTCTTC | NA | TRBJ2-1 | TRBV5-1 | NA
CAGGLAGYNEQFF | TGTGCCGGGGGGCTAGCGGGTTACAATGAGCAGTTCTTC | NA | TRBJ2-1 | TRBV19 | TRBD2
CSVIPGNLGSTEAFF | TGCAGCGTTATCCCAGGGAATTTGGGGAGTACTGAAGCTTTCTTT | few | TRBJ1-1 | TRBV29-1 | NA
CASSEWQGPGEQYF | TGCGCCAGCAGTGAGTGGCAGGGACCGGGTGAGCAGTACTTC | NA | TRBJ2-7 | TRBV10-2 | NA
CASSQAGTYNEQFF | TGTGCCAGCTCACAAGCGGGAACCTACAATGAGCAGTTCTTC | NA | TRBJ2-1 | TRBV18 | TRBD2
CASSPIGGRLDGYTF | TGTGCCAGCTCACCTATCGGGGGTAGGCTTGATGGCTACACCTTC | few | TRBJ1-2 | TRBV18 | NA
CASTGQGATNTGELFF | TGCGCCAGCACGGGACAGGGGGCGACGAACACCGGGGAGCTGTTTTTT | NA | TRBJ2-2 | TRBV5-1 | TRBD1
CASSLGQGGYNEQFF | TGTGCCAGCAGCCTGGGACAGGGAGGTTACAATGAGCAGTTCTTC | NA | TRBJ2-1 | TRBV7-9 | TRBD1
CAWSLQGEYSNQPQHF | TGTGCCTGGAGTTTACAGGGGGAGTATAGCAATCAGCCCCAGCATTTT | NA | TRBJ1-5 | TRBV30 | TRBD1
CASRDRVMEQYF | TGTGCCAGCCGGGACAGGGTCATGGAGCAGTACTTC | NA | TRBJ2-7 | TRBV25-1 | TRBD1